These 11 T cell receptor beta chains originate from one sample sequenced in a study of blood T cells in healthy people across ages. PCR was performed a second time for about 7 to 11 cycles using a sample-barcoded 5' primer and a J-beta primer mix. TCRdb re-called the 5' RACE reads with MiXCR, one entry per CDR3 protein. The sample consists of about 1.6 million distinct CDR3 sequences, about 35% of them appearing once. The sequenced sample consisted of blood. The origin of the receptors is a woman between 25 and 40 years old in good health.

The chain employs TRBV4-1 and TRBJ1-1; D gene uncertain. Germline V gene lookup returns CDR1 MGHRA and CDR2 YSYEKL. Trimming cost V 1 base and J 5 bases, with 11 bases left between them. The CDR3 loop spans 14 amino acids. The CDR3 DNA reads as TGCGCCAGCAGCCAAGGACCCGCGGTTACTGAAGCTTTCTTT. This sequence encodes CASSQGPAVTEAFF.

CDR3 amino acids: CASSPTPGLTDTQYF. CDR3 nucleotides: TGTGCCAGCTCACCAACCCCGGGTCTCACAGATACGCAGTATTTT. This chain joins TRBV18 and TRBJ2-3; no clear D gene. The CDR3 has 15 amino acids. Germline CDR1 KGHSH, CDR2 LQKENI. With 2 bases removed from V and 2 bases from J, the gap between germline ends came to 11 bases.

This chain connects TRBV15 to TRBJ2-7; either TRBD1 or TRBD2 may fit D (5 bases each). V lost 1 base to trimming and J lost 4 bases, with 17 bases between them. The CDR3 extends over 16 amino acids. Germline V CDR1 and CDR2: LNHNV, YYDKDF (reference sequence). The CDR3 loop is CATSRGQGREGYEQYF. As DNA, the CDR3 is TGTGCCACCAGCAGAGGCCAGGGACGTGAGGGGTACGAGCAGTACTTC. Full variable domain (outside the CDR3, taken from reference TRBV15 and TRBJ2-7): DAMVIQNPRYQVTQFGKPVTLSCSQTLNHNVMYWYQQKSSQAPKLLFHYYDKDFNNEADTPDNFQSRRPNTSFCFLDIRSPGLGDTAMYLCATSRGQGREGYEQYFGPGTRLTVT.

V usage is TRBV11-2 and J usage is TRBJ2-7; a possible D gene is TRBD1 (6 bases). The CDR3 is 15 amino acids. Germline V gene lookup returns CDR1 SGHAT and CDR2 FQNNGV. The ends were cut back, 5 bases at V and 1 base at J, with 15 bases in the middle. The CDR3 nucleotides are TGTGCCAGCAGCCGTTCCGGGACACTTTCCTACGAGCAGTACTTC. This gives the protein CASSRSGTLSYEQYF.

J is TRBJ2-3 and V is TRBV4-1; no reliable D call. This CDR3 has 14 residues. CDR1 MGHRA and CDR2 YSYEKL come from the germline V gene. The V gene lost 4 bases and the J gene lost 6 bases, with 14 bases spanning the gap. Here the CDR3 DNA reads TGCGCCAGCAGCCCCCTGGACGGTATTGATACGCAGTATTTT. This translates into CASSPLDGIDTQYF.

The chain carries TRBV6-1 and TRBJ2-3, with D maybe TRBD2 (5 bases). The CDR3 length is 17 residues. Germline V gene sequence: CDR1 MNHNS, CDR2 SASEGT. The V and J ends lost 6 bases and 2 bases respectively, with 21 bases between them. The CDR3 region is CASRPRTGGQNTDTQYF. The CDR3 DNA reads as TGTGCCAGCAGGCCGAGGACTGGCGGCCAAAACACAGATACGCAGTATTTT.

In DNA, the CDR3 is TGTGCCACCAGCGTATGGACAGGGTTCAATCAGCCCCAGCATTTT. Amino acids: CATSVWTGFNQPQHF. This chain connects TRBV15 to TRBJ1-5; TRBD1 agrees at 8 bases. The CDR3 is 15 residues long. V lost 5 bases, J lost 3 bases, and 6 bases stayed unmatched. The V gene's germline CDR1 is LNHNV and CDR2 YYDKDF (reference sequence).

V usage is TRBV20-1 and J usage is TRBJ1-4, with 10 bases that match TRBD1. The germline V gene encodes CDR1 DFQATT and CDR2 SNEGSKA (reference sequence). CDR3 length equals 15 residues. J was trimmed by 5 bases and V by 0 bases; bases with no gene match: 3. The CDR3: CSARDRGQGNEKLFF. The CDR3, as DNA: TGCAGTGCTAGAGATCGGGGACAGGGGAATGAAAAACTGTTTTTT.

This chain uses TRBV20-1 with TRBJ2-5; D may be TRBD1 (6 bases). TRBJ2-7 explains the end of the DNA better; the J call may be wrong. This CDR3 has 15 residues. CDR1 DFQATT and CDR2 SNEGSKA come from the germline V gene (reference sequence). The CDR3 DNA is TGCAGTGCTACTACCCTGCGGCAGGGGATCTACGAGCAGTACTTC. It translates to CSATTLRQGIYEQYF.

In its sample, this clonotype was seen a few times. This rearrangement joins TRBV27 to TRBJ2-7; possible D gene TRBD1, 5 bases. This CDR3 has 13 residues. Germline V gene lookup returns CDR1 MNHEY and CDR2 SMNVEV (reference sequence). V was pared by 5 bases and J by 3 bases, with 11 bases between. CDR3 sequence (DNA): TGTGCCAGCAGTCACGACAGCTACTACGAGCAGTACTTC. Amino acids: CASSHDSYYEQYF.

The chain is built from TRBV7-2 and TRBJ2-7; possibly TRBD1 for D (7 bases). The V gene lost 6 bases and the J gene lost 6 bases, with 21 bases spanning the gap. Germline-derived CDR1 and CDR2 are SGHTA and FQGNSA. CDR3 length equals 15 residues. This chain's CDR3 is CASSREQGFGSEQYF. DNA of the CDR3: TGTGCCAGCAGTCGCGAACAGGGGTTCGGGAGCGAGCAGTACTTC.